The 5 T cell receptor beta chains in this list originate from one sample, sequenced in a study of blood T cell repertoires in COVID-19. Sequencing used immunoSEQ multiplex PCR; TCRdb keeps in-frame clones, though not all of them. This sample yields about 99,000 clones, of which roughly 87% are seen a single time; around 3.3% belongs to the top ten. Sequenced material: peripheral blood. These receptors originate from a man aged 45-60 years in a cohort sampled during active COVID-19.

The chain combines TRBV7-9 with TRBJ2-5; 10 bases line up with TRBD1. V shed 5 bases and J 5 bases; nucleotides not matched to a gene: 8. The CDR3 runs 15 residues. Germline CDR1 and CDR2: SEHNR and FQNEAQ (reference sequence). CDR3 in DNA: TGTGCCAGCAGCAGGCCCGGGACAGGGGTGGAGACCCAGTACTTC. It specifies CASSRPGTGVETQYF.

The gene calls are TRBV24-1 and TRBJ2-1; possibly TRBD1 for D (5 bases). The CDR3 length is 15 residues. The V gene lost 2 bases and the J gene lost 2 bases, with 9 bases spanning the gap. Germline CDR1 is KGHDR and CDR2 is SFDVKD. CDR3 bases: TGTGCCACCAGTGATTCCGACAGAGCCTACAATGAGCAGTTCTTC. Protein sequence: CATSDSDRAYNEQFF.

The rearrangement joins TRBV15 to TRBJ1-5; D is unresolved. Germline assignment: CDR1 LNHNV and CDR2 YYDKDF (reference sequence). This CDR3 has 13 residues. Trimming removed 3 bases at V and 5 bases at J, with 8 bases between. The CDR3 region is CATSRGRDQPQHF. CDR3 coding DNA: TGTGCCACCAGCAGGGGGAGGGATCAGCCCCAGCATTTT.

This clone appeared a single time. The V gene is TRBV5-1, the J gene TRBJ1-1; 7 nucleotides match TRBD1. Germline trimming cut 3 bases from V and 4 bases from J; bases unmatched to any gene: 6. Germline CDR1 SGHRS, CDR2 YFSETQ. CDR3 size: 14 residues. CDR3 DNA sequence: TGCGCCAGCAGCTCGACAGGGCGAATCACTGAAGCTTTCTTT. It codes for CASSSTGRITEAFF. The entire variable domain, with the rest obtained from reference TRBV5-1 and TRBJ1-1, is as follows: KAGVTQTPRYLIKTRGQQVTLSCSPISGHRSVSWYQQTPGQGLQFLFEYFSETQRNKGNFPGRFSGRQFSNSRSEMNVSTLELGDSALYLCASSSTGRITEAFFGQGTRLTVV.

This clone was seen only once. The chain carries TRBV5-1 and TRBJ1-6, with 9 positions matching TRBD1. Per germline, CDR1 SGHRS and CDR2 YFSETQ. V gave up 2 bases and J gave up 6 bases; unmatched junction bases: 6. This CDR3 has 16 residues. The CDR3 loop reads CASSLTGGAGNSPLHF. The CDR3 bases are TGCGCCAGCAGCTTAACAGGGGGCGCCGGTAATTCACCCCTCCACTTT.